Shown below are 22 T cell receptor beta chains from a single sample sequenced in a study of T cells expressing NK-cell markers. TCRdb re-called the 5' RACE reads and catalogs CDR3 proteins one per entry, DNA excluded. The sample is made up of 500,000 to 600,000 distinct CDR3 sequences, and the top ten hold roughly 3.6% of it. Source material: blood T cells: a sorted CD56 or NKG2C T cell subset, CD4+ or CD8+ T cells, or bulk PBMC T cells (not recorded which). These receptors all come from a young man in good health.

V gene TRBV12-3 or TRBV12-4 combines with J gene TRBJ2-1. This CDR3 spans 13 amino acids. The CDR3 is CASSLNSYNEQFF.

This rearrangement joins TRBV20-1 to TRBJ1-1; TCRdb's assignment of TRBD1 cannot be checked, as there is no DNA. The CDR3 has 13 amino acids. CDR1 DFQATT and CDR2 SNEGSKA come from the germline V gene (reference sequence). This CDR3 is CSARPQGSNEAFF.

The gene calls are TRBV5-1 and TRBJ2-1; TCRdb's D call, TRBD2, is unchecked because there is no DNA. The CDR3 consists of 17 residues. Per germline, CDR1 SGHRS and CDR2 YFSETQ. The CDR3 protein is CASSLDLSSGRKNEQFF.

V usage is TRBV7-2 and J usage is TRBJ2-1; TCRdb calls TRBD2, which cannot be checked without DNA. This CDR3 region has 15 residues. Germline V gives CDR1 SGHTA, CDR2 FQGNSA. This CDR3 is CASSSSGRALGEQFF.

The genes are TRBV18 and TRBJ1-5. CDR3 size: 13 residues. Germline V gene sequence: CDR1 KGHSH, CDR2 LQKENI. CDR3 amino acids: CASSPGPSQPQHF.

The chain carries TRBV19 and TRBJ1-5; TCRdb returns TRBD1, unconfirmable since there is no DNA. The germline V gene encodes CDR1 LNHDA and CDR2 SQIVND (reference sequence). This CDR3 is built from 15 residues. CDR3 sequence reads: CASRLGQAFNQPQHF.

CDR3 region: CAISEDRGGYTF. The rearrangement uses TRBV10-3 and TRBJ1-2; the TRBD1 assignment by TCRdb is unverifiable without DNA. In germline, CDR1 is ENHRY, CDR2 SYGVKD. The CDR3 runs to 12 residues.

The chain is built from TRBV5-6 and TRBJ2-3; TCRdb gives TRBD2 as the D gene, but with no DNA this cannot be confirmed. Per germline, CDR1 SGHDT and CDR2 YYEEEE. CDR3 length equals 18 residues. This chain's CDR3 is CASSLGLADKPSTDTQYF.

V gene TRBV2 combines with J gene TRBJ2-7. CDR1 and CDR2 (germline): SNHLY, FYNNEI. The CDR3 loop spans 12 amino acids. The CDR3 loop reads CASRETVYEQYF.

The chain is built from TRBV20-1 and TRBJ2-1; the D gene TCRdb calls, TRBD2, cannot be checked with no DNA. The germline V gene encodes CDR1 DFQATT and CDR2 SNEGSKA (reference sequence). CDR3 length: 14 residues. The CDR3 loop reads CSASKRATGNEQFF.

This sequence joins TRBV9 and TRBJ2-2; with no DNA, the TCRdb D assignment of TRBD2 cannot be verified. CDR1 is SGDLS and CDR2 is YYNGEE in the germline V gene. This CDR3 is built from 16 residues. The CDR3 sequence: CASSALAGGATGELFF.

CDR3 sequence: CASRTGADTDTQYF. This sequence joins TRBV5-1 and TRBJ2-3; the TCRdb call, TRBD1, lacks DNA for checking. CDR3 length: 14 residues. Germline V gene sequence: CDR1 SGHRS, CDR2 YFSETQ.

The V call is TRBV12-3 or TRBV12-4, the J call TRBJ1-5; TCRdb names TRBD1, which stays unverified in the absence of DNA. The length of the CDR3 is 16 residues. The chain's CDR3 is CASSFTGTAPDQPQHF.

The V call is TRBV27, the J call TRBJ2-5; TCRdb calls TRBD2, which cannot be checked without DNA. CDR3 length: 15 residues. Germline loops: CDR1 MNHEY, CDR2 SMNVEV (reference sequence). The CDR3 protein is CASSLDLGRRKTQYF.

The chain uses TRBV7-2 and TRBJ1-6. CDR1 SGHTA and CDR2 FQGNSA come from the germline V gene. The CDR3 runs 16 residues. The CDR3 sequence: CASSLSVPGVNSPLHF.

J is TRBJ2-3 and V is TRBV30. The CDR3 has 15 amino acids. Per the germline V gene, CDR1 is GTSNPN and CDR2 is SVGIG (reference sequence). CDR3 loop: CAWSVLSSSTDTQYF.

The rearrangement uses TRBV3-1 and TRBJ2-3; TCRdb reports TRBD2, a call that lacks DNA to check it against. This CDR3 is built from 17 residues. Germline assignment: CDR1 LGHDT and CDR2 YNNKEL (reference sequence). The CDR3 loop reads CASSQVSSGSIIDTQYF.

V gene TRBV4-2 combines with J gene TRBJ2-7; TCRdb reports TRBD2, a call that lacks DNA to check it against. There are 15 residues in the CDR3. Germline V gene sequence: CDR1 LGHNA, CDR2 YNFKEQ. The CDR3 loop is CASSQSRRSDYEQYF.

The J gene is TRBJ1-2, the V gene TRBV7-9; there is no DNA to check the TCRdb D call of TRBD1. The CDR3 runs to 14 residues. Germline CDR1 and CDR2: SEHNR and FQNEAQ (reference sequence). The CDR3 region is CASSLGDNIYGYTF.

This chain's CDR3 is CATSALDVHEQFF. This chain joins TRBV24-1 and TRBJ2-1; with no DNA, the TCRdb D assignment of TRBD1 cannot be verified. Germline V gene lookup returns CDR1 KGHDR and CDR2 SFDVKD. This CDR3 region has 13 residues.

The chain uses TRBV12-3 or TRBV12-4 and TRBJ1-4. The length of the CDR3 is 12 residues. CDR3: CASTTTNEKLFF.

This chain joins TRBV6-6 and TRBJ2-2. Germline CDR1 MNHNY, CDR2 SVGAGI (reference sequence). The CDR3 runs 12 residues. CDR3 sequence: CASSGLSGELFF.